This TCR beta chain was recovered during a study of cytomegalovirus exposure and HLA in healthy donors. Study as a whole: Clustering assigned 81% of the approximately 370 genotyped donors to the Caucasian-associated ancestry cluster.

Vbeta (60) and Jbeta (13) primers were used in the PCR. Measured with immunoSEQ multiplex PCR; TCRdb has only the in-frame clones, and not every one. This sample has 150,000 or so clones, with under 90% found just once. This clone has more than one count but fewer than ten. What it recognizes is unknown. Study results and caveats: Reported findings show TCR beta sequences accurately forecast HLA-A and HLA-B alleles in most subjects. Within an earlier analysis, most TCR beta V segments proved productive either about 90% or about 30% of the time.

V was cut by 4 bases and J by 8 bases, with 18 bases left in between. The CDR3 totals 15 residues. The germline CDR1 and CDR2 sequences are SGDLS and YYNGEE. The receptor's source is a male donor in good health and CMV-seronegative. The chain joins TRBV9 to TRBJ2-2; the D gene is possibly TRBD1 (5 bases). Sequenced: PBMCs. Here the CDR3 reads CASSPLIGAAGELFF. The DNA for the CDR3 is TGTGCCAGCAGCCCTCTGATTGGGGCGGCTGGGGAGCTGTTTTTT.